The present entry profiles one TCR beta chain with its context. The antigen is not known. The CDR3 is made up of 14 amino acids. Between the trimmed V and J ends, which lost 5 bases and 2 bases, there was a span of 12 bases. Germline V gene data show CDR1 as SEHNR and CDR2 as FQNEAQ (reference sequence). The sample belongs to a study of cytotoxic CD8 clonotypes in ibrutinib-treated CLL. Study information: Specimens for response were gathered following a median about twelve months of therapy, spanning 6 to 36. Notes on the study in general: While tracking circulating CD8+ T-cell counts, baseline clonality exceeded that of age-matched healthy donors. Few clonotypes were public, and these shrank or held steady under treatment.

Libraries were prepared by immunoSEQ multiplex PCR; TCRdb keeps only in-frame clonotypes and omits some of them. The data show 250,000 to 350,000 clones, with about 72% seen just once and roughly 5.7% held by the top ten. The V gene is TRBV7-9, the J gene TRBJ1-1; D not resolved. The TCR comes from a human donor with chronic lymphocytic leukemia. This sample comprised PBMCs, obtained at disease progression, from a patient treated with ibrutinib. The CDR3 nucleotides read TGTGCCAGCAGCCACGGACCTTATAACACTGAAGCTTTCTTT. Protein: CASSHGPYNTEAFF.